This TCR beta chain appears in the sequencing data of a study of Tregs in tolerant kidney transplant recipients. Details on this clone: Its matching antigen is unknown.

The repertoire was sequenced with immunoSEQ multiplex PCR; TCRdb's copy has only in-frame clones and lacks some. The sample holds 120,000 or so clones, roughly nine tenths seen once. Study observations and caveats: Expanding Tregs on activated donor B cells appeared to best identify donor-specific TCRbeta clones. Biological reproducibility was not directly addressed in this study. The small number of patients limits these findings pending further validation.

Unstimulated Tregs (CD4+CD25+CD127-) and CD4+CD25- non-Tregs were sorted from PBMCs. The receptor's source is a human donor in good health. Sample: CD4+ T cells from blood.

The DNA for the CDR3 is TGCGCCAGCAGCCTACCTGGAGGGGCCACCTACGAGCAGTACTTC. This translates into CASSLPGGATYEQYF. The rearrangement uses TRBV5-1 and TRBJ2-7; a weak D match, TRBD2 (6 bases). Between the trimmed V and J ends, which lost 4 bases and 2 bases, there was a span of 16 bases. Germline values: CDR1 SGHRS, CDR2 YFSETQ. This CDR3 contains 15 residues.